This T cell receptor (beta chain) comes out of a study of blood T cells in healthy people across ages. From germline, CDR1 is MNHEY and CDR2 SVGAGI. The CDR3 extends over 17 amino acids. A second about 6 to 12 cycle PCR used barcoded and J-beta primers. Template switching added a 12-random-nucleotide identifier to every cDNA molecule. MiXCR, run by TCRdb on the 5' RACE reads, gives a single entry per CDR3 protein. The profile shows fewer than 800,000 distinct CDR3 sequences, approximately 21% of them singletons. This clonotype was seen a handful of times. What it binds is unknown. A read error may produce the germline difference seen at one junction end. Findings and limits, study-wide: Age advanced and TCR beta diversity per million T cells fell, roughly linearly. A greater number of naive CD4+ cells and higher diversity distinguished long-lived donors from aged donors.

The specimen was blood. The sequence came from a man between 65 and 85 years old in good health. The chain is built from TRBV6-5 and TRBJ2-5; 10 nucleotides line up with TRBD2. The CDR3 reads CASSYSRLAGDGETQCF. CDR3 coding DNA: TGTGCCAGCAGTTACTCCCGGCTAGCGGGAGATGGAGAGACCCAGTGCTTC.